The T cell receptor beta chain described here comes from a study of blood T cell repertoires in COVID-19. This clone was observed a handful of times. The CDR3 has 17 residues. Germline V lookup: CDR1 SGHTA, CDR2 FQGNSA. Unmatched junction bases numbered 7, after V lost 2 bases and J lost 0 bases. Using immunoSEQ multiplex PCR, the repertoire was profiled, and TCRdb retains in-frame clones only, with some absent. The table has 150,000 to 200,000 clones, approximately 87% seen once; the top ten hold 12%. This TCR was recovered from a woman in her 70s with COVID-19, enrolled during active disease. Sequenced sample: peripheral blood. V gene TRBV7-2 combines with J gene TRBJ1-3; 7 bases match TRBD1. The CDR3 DNA reads TGTGCCAGCAGCTTATCTGGACAGGTCTACTCTGGAAACACCATATATTTT. As protein: CASSLSGQVYSGNTIYF.